This T cell receptor beta chain was sequenced in a study of regulatory T cells in long-lasting Graves disease. Study-level background: Under 3 months of antithyroid drugs had been taken by newly diagnosed Graves' patients. Study results and caveats: Accuracy could have been hurt by small sample size. There were preferences for TRBV28, TRBJ1-2 and TRBJ2-5 in persistent disease.

This clonotype was seen at least ten times. The target antigen is unknown. The sample's time point: newly diagnosed GD, antithyroid drugs for less than 3 months. PBMC RNA was the source of the TCR library. Arm-PCR of CDR3 regions and iRepertoire HTBI primers were the basis on which TCR beta libraries were built. TCRdb called the multiplex PCR reads again in MiXCR, with one record for every CDR3 protein. The sample shows a few hundred thousand distinct CDR3 sequences, around 20% of them seen only once. CDR1 and CDR2 from the germline V gene are SGDLS and YYNGEE. The germline V and J ends were trimmed by 4 bases and 10 bases, with 21 bases remaining between them. The CDR3 has 15 amino acids.

The source is a female donor with Graves disease. Sequenced here: peripheral blood mononuclear cells (PBMCs), sampled at new diagnosis, from a patient treated with antithyroid drugs. The chain couples TRBV9 to TRBJ2-1; no definite D call. CDR3 region: CASSPRGLSVPEQFF. The CDR3 DNA reads TGTGCCAGCAGCCCCCGCGGCCTTTCGGTGCCCGAGCAGTTCTTC. Combining the CDR3 with reference TRBV9 and TRBJ2-1 gives the whole variable domain DSGVTQTPKHLITATGQRVTLRCSPRSGDLSVYWYQQSLDQGLQFLIQYYNGEERAKGNILERFSAQQFPDLHSELNLSSLELGDSALYFCASSPRGLSVPEQFFGPGTRLTVL.